What follows are 24 T cell receptor beta chains derived from one specimen sequenced in a study of a mutant IDH1 vaccine in newly diagnosed glioma. These receptors' targets are unknown. The assay was immunoSEQ multiplex PCR, and TCRdb's table has in-frame clones only and misses some. The table has around 34,000 clones, roughly 76% seen once. Time point meaning: week 23, last vaccination. Doses of 300 ug of mutant IDH1 20-mer peptide were given with topical imiquimod. Sequenced material: PBMCs, taken from a glioma patient whose treatment included an IDH1 peptide vaccine. The receptors derive from a man aged 40-49 years with glioma.

V gene TRBV5-6 combines with J gene TRBJ2-7, with D possibly being TRBD1 or TRBD2 (5 bases each). The germline V gene encodes CDR1 SGHDT and CDR2 YYEEEE. Trimming shortened V by 3 bases and J by 2 bases, and 18 bases separated the two germline ends. There are 16 residues in the CDR3. In DNA form, the CDR3 reads TGTGCCAGCAGCTCCTTCCGGGACCGGGCGGCCTACGAGCAGTACTTC. It yields the protein CASSSFRDRAAYEQYF.

The chain employs TRBV4-1 and TRBJ1-2; D is unclear. Per germline, CDR1 MGHRA and CDR2 YSYEKL. CDR3 length equals 15 residues. V dropped 0 bases and J dropped 3 bases, with 11 bases sitting between them. CDR3 in amino acids: CASSQDGPGYYGYTF. The CDR3 nucleotides read TGCGCCAGCAGCCAAGATGGGCCGGGGTACTATGGCTACACCTTC.

This chain uses TRBV28 with TRBJ2-2, with 8 bases matching TRBD1. Germline V gives CDR1 MDHEN, CDR2 SYDVKM. This CDR3 has 15 amino acids. With V trimmed by 2 bases and J by 7 bases, 6 bases remained unmatched. Here the CDR3 reads CASSLRTGLIGELFF. The CDR3 DNA follows: TGTGCCAGCAGTTTAAGGACAGGGTTGATCGGGGAGCTGTTTTTT.

This clone turned up a few times. The V gene is TRBV7-9, the J gene TRBJ2-7; D gene uncertain. Germline CDR1 SEHNR, CDR2 FQNEAQ (reference sequence). This CDR3 is built from 12 residues. V gave up 3 bases and J gave up 4 bases, with 7 bases separating them. The CDR3 nucleotides read TGTGCCAGCAGCTTTTTAATTTACGAGCAGTACTTC. Translation: CASSFLIYEQYF.

The chain carries TRBV7-2 and TRBJ2-3; D assignment may be TRBD1 or TRBD2 (5 bases each). Per germline, CDR1 SGHTA and CDR2 FQGNSA. The length of the CDR3 is 14 residues. Deletions cut 5 bases from V and 6 bases from J, with 15 bases between. The DNA of the CDR3 is TGTGCCAGCAGCAGGGACCGGCAACAGGATACGCAGTATTTT. Its translation: CASSRDRQQDTQYF.

This clone has more than one count but fewer than ten. V and J are TRBV2 and TRBJ1-3; D ambiguous. The CDR3 consists of 13 residues. V was clipped by 7 bases and J by 4 bases, with 11 bases between them. Germline CDR1 and CDR2: SNHLY and FYNNEI. DNA of the CDR3: TGTGCCAGCAACGGGGTAGGCGGAAACACCATATATTTT. Its translation: CASNGVGGNTIYF.

The rearrangement uses TRBV6-5 and TRBJ1-4; D call uncertain. Trimming took off 2 bases at V and 5 bases at J, with 9 bases between the two ends. The CDR3 is 14 amino acids. The germline CDR1 and CDR2 sequences are MNHEY and SVGAGI. CDR3 coding DNA: TGTGCCAGCAGTTACAGGGAAGGCAATGAAAAACTGTTTTTT. Translating it yields CASSYREGNEKLFF.

This clone was found once. The V call is TRBV7-8, the J call TRBJ2-3; 15 bases align to TRBD2. Per germline, CDR1 SGHVS and CDR2 FQNEAQ. The CDR3 is 19 amino acids. Trimming cost V 5 bases and J 2 bases; bases outside gene matches: 11. For the CDR3, the DNA is TGTGCCAGCAGCGATCCGGGACTAGCGGGGGGCCTACCCACAGATACGCAGTATTTT. It yields the protein CASSDPGLAGGLPTDTQYF.

A single count supports this clone. The chain employs TRBV7-8 and TRBJ2-7; no clear D. CDR3 size: 14 residues. CDR1 and CDR2 (germline): SGHVS, FQNEAQ. V was trimmed by 0 bases and J by 2 bases, leaving 8 bases between them. The CDR3 spells CASSLATGPYEQYF. CDR3 coding DNA: TGTGCCAGCAGCTTAGCTACCGGACCCTACGAGCAGTACTTC.

The chain has TRBV4-3 and TRBJ2-2; TRBD1 agrees at 8 bases. Looked up from germline, CDR1 is LGHNA and CDR2 is YSLEER. This CDR3 has 16 amino acids. With V trimmed by 1 base and J by 1 base, 2 bases remained unmatched. The CDR3 coding sequence is TGCGCCAGCAGCCAAGTCGGGACAGGGAACACCGGGGAGCTGTTTTTT. Amino acids: CASSQVGTGNTGELFF.

The gene calls are TRBV28 and TRBJ2-7; no clear D gene. The CDR3 length is 13 residues. The germline CDR1 and CDR2 sequences are MDHEN and SYDVKM. V was pared by 5 bases and J by 2 bases, with 10 bases between. The CDR3 DNA is TGTGCCAGCAGTCCATCAGGAACCTACGAGCAGTACTTC. Translating it yields CASSPSGTYEQYF.

The CDR3 bases are TGTGCCAGTAGTAGCAAGCGGGAGGGCATCCACAATGAGCAGTTCTTC. This encodes CASSSKREGIHNEQFF. The chain joins TRBV19 to TRBJ2-1, with 10 bases identical to TRBD2. Trimming removed 4 bases from V and 5 bases from J; junction bases left unmatched: 8. Germline V lookup: CDR1 LNHDA, CDR2 SQIVND (reference sequence). The CDR3 has 16 residues.

V gene TRBV2 combines with J gene TRBJ1-1; 9 bases are a match to TRBD1. V lost 11 bases and J lost 6; bases outside the gene matches: 10. Germline CDR1 is SNHLY and CDR2 is FYNNEI. The CDR3 covers 13 residues. CDR3 loop: CASDRDRVSEAFF. The CDR3 bases are TGTGCCTCCGACCGGGACAGGGTTTCTGAAGCTTTCTTT.

The chain links TRBV6-5 to TRBJ2-7; TRBD2 is a possible D gene (6 bases). Germline CDR1 MNHEY, CDR2 SVGAGI. The CDR3 covers 11 residues. V was trimmed by 8 bases and J by 4 bases, leaving 9 bases between them. The CDR3 loop reads CASVRGYEQYF. CDR3 coding DNA: TGTGCCAGCGTCCGGGGGTACGAGCAGTACTTC.

This clone was detected only once. The chain couples TRBV5-1 to TRBJ1-2; D possibly corresponds to TRBD1 (6 bases). The CDR3 loop spans 16 amino acids. With 2 bases removed from V and 8 bases from J, the gap between germline ends came to 22 bases. The germline CDR1 and CDR2 sequences are SGHRS and YFSETQ. This CDR3 is CASSFGGLGPSDGYTF. The CDR3, as DNA: TGCGCCAGCAGCTTCGGGGGGCTCGGCCCTAGTGACGGCTACACCTTC.

The rearrangement links TRBV29-1 to TRBJ2-2, with 14 bases matching TRBD2. CDR3 length: 15 amino acids. CDR1 SQVTM and CDR2 ANQGSEA come from the germline V gene. V dropped 5 bases and J dropped 5; count of bases not matched to a gene: 4. For the CDR3, the DNA is TGCAGCGTTCGACTAGCGGGAGGGTGGACCGGGGAGCTGTTTTTT. Its translation is CSVRLAGGWTGELFF.

The table lists this clone with a count of one. The CDR3 reads CASSEGTGGNYGYTF. The CDR3 DNA is TGTGCCAGCTCCGAGGGGACAGGGGGCAACTATGGCTACACCTTC. V is TRBV25-1 and J is TRBJ1-2; 12 positions agree with TRBD1. V shed 8 bases and J 2 bases; nucleotides not matched to a gene: 6. The germline V gene encodes CDR1 MGHDK and CDR2 SYGVNS. This CDR3 is built from 15 residues.

To note about this clone: With a much larger clone just one base away, this may be a read error. This sample includes further DNA sequences coding for the same CDR3. The genes are TRBV6-5 and TRBJ1-2; TRBD1 is a possible D gene (5 bases). The CDR3 runs 15 residues. Germline CDR1 is MNHEY and CDR2 is SVGAGI. The CDR3 here is CASSYDSYLNYGYTF. DNA of the CDR3: TGTGCCAGCAGTTACGACAGCTATTTGAACTATGGCTACACCTTT.

Only one count was recorded for this clone. This chain connects TRBV18 to TRBJ1-2; D is possibly TRBD1 (5 bases). The V end lost 0 bases, the J end lost 7 bases, and 12 bases lay between the germline ends. The CDR3 spans 14 residues. The germline CDR1 and CDR2 sequences are KGHSH and LQKENI. The CDR3 reads CASSPPGVVGGYTF. The DNA for the CDR3 is TGTGCCAGCTCACCACCGGGGGTAGTAGGTGGCTACACCTTC.

This chain uses TRBV9 with TRBJ2-7; 7 bases fit TRBD1. CDR1 and CDR2 (germline): SGDLS, YYNGEE. V lost 3 bases and J lost 2; bases outside the gene matches: 14. The CDR3 totals 17 residues. The DNA of the CDR3 is TGTGCCAGCAGCGCGGACAGGCTCCCACGATCGGCCTACGAGCAGTACTTC. Translating gives CASSADRLPRSAYEQYF.

The CDR3 protein is CASTPDRAGGESGANVLTF. CDR3 coding DNA: TGTGCCAGTACACCTGATCGTGCAGGGGGAGAGTCTGGGGCCAACGTCCTGACTTTC. V gene TRBV19 combines with J gene TRBJ2-6; 7 bases line up with TRBD1. J gave up 1 base and V 7 bases, and 16 bases lay outside the gene matches. CDR1 is LNHDA and CDR2 is SQIVND in the germline V gene (reference sequence). The CDR3 totals 19 residues.

The chain joins TRBV2 to TRBJ2-1, with D perhaps TRBD1 (6 bases). This CDR3 has 12 amino acids. The V and J ends lost 8 bases and 8 bases respectively, with 13 bases between them. CDR1 is SNHLY and CDR2 is FYNNEI in the germline V gene. In DNA, the CDR3 is TGTGCCAGCGGGGGCGTTTTGGATGAGCAGTTCTTC. The encoded protein is CASGGVLDEQFF.

This clone was observed a single time. CDR3 in DNA: TGTGCCAGCAGTCCCCGGCCGGGGCGGAATGGCTACACCTTC. Translating gives CASSPRPGRNGYTF. The chain joins TRBV28 to TRBJ1-2, with a possible D match to TRBD1 (5 bases). The CDR3 spans 14 residues. Trimming took 5 bases from V and 6 from J, leaving 16 bases between them. CDR1 and CDR2 from the germline V gene are MDHEN and SYDVKM.

This rearrangement joins TRBV10-1 to TRBJ2-5, with D perhaps matching TRBD1 (5 bases). Trimming took off 3 bases at V and 3 bases at J, with 11 bases between the two ends. The CDR3 runs to 14 residues. Germline V gene data show CDR1 as WNHNN and CDR2 as SYGVQD (reference sequence). The CDR3 loop reads CASSEARVEETQYF. CDR3 bases: TGCGCCAGCAGTGAAGCCAGGGTGGAAGAGACCCAGTACTTC.